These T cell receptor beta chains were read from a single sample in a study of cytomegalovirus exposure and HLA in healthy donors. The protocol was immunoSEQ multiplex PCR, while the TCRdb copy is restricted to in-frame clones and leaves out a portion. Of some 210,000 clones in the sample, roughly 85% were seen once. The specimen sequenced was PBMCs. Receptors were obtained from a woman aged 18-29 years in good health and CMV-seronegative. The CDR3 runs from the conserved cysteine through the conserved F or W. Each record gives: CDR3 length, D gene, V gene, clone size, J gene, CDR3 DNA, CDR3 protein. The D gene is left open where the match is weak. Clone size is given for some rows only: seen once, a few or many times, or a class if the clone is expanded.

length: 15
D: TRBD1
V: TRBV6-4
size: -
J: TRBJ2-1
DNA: TGTGCCAGCAGTGACTCGACAGGGGGCTACAATGAGCAGTTCTTC
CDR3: CASSDSTGGYNEQFF

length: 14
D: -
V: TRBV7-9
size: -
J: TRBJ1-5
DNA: TGTGCCAGCAGCTTAGATGCGGTGGGTCAGCCCCAGCATTTT
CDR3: CASSLDAVGQPQHF

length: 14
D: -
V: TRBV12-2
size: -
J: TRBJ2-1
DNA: TGTGCAAGTCGCCCGAGGGACAGGCTCCATGAGCAGTTCTTC
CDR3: CASRPRDRLHEQFF

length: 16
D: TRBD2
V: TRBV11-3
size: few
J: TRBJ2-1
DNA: TGTGCCAGCAGCCCGGGGCGGGGGTTCTCCTACAATGAGCAGTTCTTC
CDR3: CASSPGRGFSYNEQFF

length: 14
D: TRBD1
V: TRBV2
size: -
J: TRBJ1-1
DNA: TGTGCCAGCAGGGGACAGGGATGGGGCACTGAAGCTTTCTTT
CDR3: CASRGQGWGTEAFF

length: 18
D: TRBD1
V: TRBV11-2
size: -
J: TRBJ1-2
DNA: TGTGCCAGCAGCTTAGGACCCGGGACAGCCATCTCTAACTATGGCTACACCTTC
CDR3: CASSLGPGTAISNYGYTF

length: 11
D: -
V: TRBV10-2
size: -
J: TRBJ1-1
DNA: TGCGCCAGCAGCCAGAACACTGAAGCTTTCTTT
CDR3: CASSQNTEAFF

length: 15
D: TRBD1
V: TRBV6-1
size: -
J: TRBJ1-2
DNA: TGTGCCAGCAGTATATCGACAGGGAGCAACTATGGCTACACCTTC
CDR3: CASSISTGSNYGYTF

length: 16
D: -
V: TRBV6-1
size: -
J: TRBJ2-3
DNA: TGTGCCAGCAGTGAAGCGGCAGGAGTACCAGCAGATACGCAGTATTTT
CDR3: CASSEAAGVPADTQYF

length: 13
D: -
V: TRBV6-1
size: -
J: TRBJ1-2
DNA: TGTGCCAGCAGTGAAGAGATCGATTATGGCTACACCTTC
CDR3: CASSEEIDYGYTF

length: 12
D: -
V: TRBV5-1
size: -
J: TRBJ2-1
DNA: TGCGCCAGCAGCTCGGCGTTCAATGAGCAGTTCTTC
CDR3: CASSSAFNEQFF

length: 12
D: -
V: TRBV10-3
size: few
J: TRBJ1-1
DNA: TGTGCCATCAGTGCCAGCTACACTGAAGCTTTCTTT
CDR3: CAISASYTEAFF

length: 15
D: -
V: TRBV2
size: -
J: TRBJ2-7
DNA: TGTGCCAGCAGGACCCCAGACAGGGACTGGTACGAGCAGTACTTC
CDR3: CASRTPDRDWYEQYF

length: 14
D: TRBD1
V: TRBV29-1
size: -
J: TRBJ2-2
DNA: TGCAGCGTTGGGGACAGGGCAGCAAGGGGGGAGCTGTTTTTT
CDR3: CSVGDRAARGELFF

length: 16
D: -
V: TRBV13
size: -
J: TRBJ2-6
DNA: TGTGCCAGCAGTGGTAGGGAGGCGCGGGGGGCCAACGTCCTGACTTTC
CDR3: CASSGREARGANVLTF

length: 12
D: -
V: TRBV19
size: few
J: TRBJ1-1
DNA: TGTGCCAGCAGGAGGGGGTCCCTTGAAGCTTTCTTT
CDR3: CASRRGSLEAFF

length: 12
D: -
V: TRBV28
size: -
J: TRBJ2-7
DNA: TGTGCCAGCAGCCCAGGAGGTCACGAGCAGTACTTC
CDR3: CASSPGGHEQYF

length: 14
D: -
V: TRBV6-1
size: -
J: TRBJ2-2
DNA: TGTGCCAGCAAGTGGGGTCGGGATGGCGGGGAGCTGTTTTTT
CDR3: CASKWGRDGGELFF

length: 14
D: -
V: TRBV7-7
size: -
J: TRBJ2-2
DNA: TGTGCCAGCAGCCCCTCGGGGGCGACTGGGGAGCTGTTTTTT
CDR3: CASSPSGATGELFF

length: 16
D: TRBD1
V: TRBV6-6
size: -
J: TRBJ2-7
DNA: TGTGCCAGCAGTTACCCTCGGGACAGGGGCTCCTACGAGCAGTACTTC
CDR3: CASSYPRDRGSYEQYF

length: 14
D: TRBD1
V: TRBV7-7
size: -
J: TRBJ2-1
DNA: TGTGCTAGCAGCCCAGGGACAGGGGGCAATGAGCAGTTCTTC
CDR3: CASSPGTGGNEQFF

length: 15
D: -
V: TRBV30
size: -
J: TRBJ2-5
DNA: TGTGCCTGGATGGCCCCGGGAGTTGAGCGAGAGACCCAGTACTTC
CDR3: CAWMAPGVERETQYF